A selection of T cell receptor beta chains follows, all from one sample in a study of T cells after yellow fever vaccination. One entry per CDR3 protein, called by TCRdb with MiXCR from the 5' RACE reads. Of about 120,000 distinct CDR3 sequences in the sample, roughly 8.9% are singletons; the top ten hold about 25%. The sample here was CD8+ T cells sorted from PBMCs, taken 45 days after the yellow fever booster vaccination. These TCRs come from a man aged 30 to 39 who received the YFV17D yellow fever vaccine. Each CDR3 is given with its conserved first and last residue. The order of the fields is J gene, V gene, clone size, D gene, CDR3 protein, CDR3 DNA. A D gene is named only where the DNA matches it firmly. Part of the rows lack a size; the others show once, few, many or a class for expanded clones.

TRBJ2-3 | TRBV9 | . | TRBD2 | CASSVATSGDGMHTQYF | TGTGCCAGCAGCGTAGCGACTAGCGGGGATGGCATGCATACGCAGTATTTT
TRBJ2-7 | TRBV20-1 | . | TRBD2 | CSARYPGLAGVGEQYF | TGCAGTGCTAGATACCCGGGACTAGCGGGAGTGGGCGAGCAGTACTTC
TRBJ2-6 | TRBV9 | many | . | CASSVEAGANVLTF | TGTGCCAGCAGCGTAGAGGCTGGGGCCAACGTCCTGACTTTC
TRBJ2-2 | TRBV27 | many | TRBD2 | CASSLIAGVRTGELFF | TGTGCCAGCAGTTTAATAGCGGGAGTACGGACCGGGGAGCTGTTTTTT
TRBJ2-7 | TRBV7-2 | . | . | CARSAGILCEQYF | TGTGCCAGGAGCGCTGGGATCCTCTGCGAGCAGTACTTC
TRBJ2-3 | TRBV7-3 | many | . | CASSFTAETGGTDTQYF | TGTGCCAGCAGCTTCACTGCCGAGACCGGTGGCACAGATACGCAGTATTTT
TRBJ2-3 | TRBV5-5 | . | TRBD2 | CASSPGLAGVDTQYF | TGTGCCAGCAGCCCAGGACTAGCGGGAGTAGATACGCAGTATTTT
TRBJ2-3 | TRBV6-5 | many | TRBD2 | CASSYSRLAANPDTQYF | TGTGCCAGCAGTTACTCGAGGCTAGCGGCGAACCCAGATACGCAGTATTTT
TRBJ2-7 | TRBV6-5 | many | . | CASSYSGDTYYEQYF | TGTGCCAGCAGTTACTCGGGGGACACATACTACGAGCAGTACTTC
TRBJ2-3 | TRBV10-3 | . | TRBD2 | CAISEPTSEATDTQYF | TGTGCCATCAGTGAGCCGACTAGCGAGGCCACAGATACGCAGTATTTT
TRBJ2-3 | TRBV29-1 | many | TRBD2 | CSATSGRTDTQYF | TGCAGCGCAACTAGCGGTCGCACAGATACGCAGTATTTT
TRBJ2-7 | TRBV4-1 | . | TRBD1 | CASSLIGGTASYEQYF | TGCGCCAGCAGCCTAATAGGTGGGACAGCTTCCTACGAGCAGTACTTC
TRBJ2-2 | TRBV12-3/TRBV12-4 | . | . | CASSATGTTGELFF | TGTGCCAGCAGTGCTACAGGGACTACCGGGGAGCTGTTTTTT
TRBJ1-3 | TRBV15 | many | . | CATSRDGGLGNTIYF | TGTGCCACCAGCAGAGATGGGGGATTAGGAAACACCATATATTTT
TRBJ2-1 | TRBV5-1 | many | TRBD2 | CASSLSSGSMGNEQFF | TGCGCCAGCAGCTTATCTAGCGGGAGTATGGGTAATGAGCAGTTCTTC
TRBJ2-2 | TRBV12-3/TRBV12-4 | . | . | CASSLIGRELFF | TGTGCCAGCAGTTTAATCGGGCGGGAGCTGTTTTTT
TRBJ2-2 | TRBV4-2 | many | . | CASSQPHTGELFF | TGTGCCAGCAGCCAACCGCACACCGGGGAGCTGTTTTTT
TRBJ2-6 | TRBV11-1 | . | . | CASNPGAAASGANVLTF | TGTGCCAGCAACCCCGGGGCCGCTGCCTCTGGGGCCAACGTCCTGACTTTC
TRBJ2-2 | TRBV12-3/TRBV12-4 | many | . | CASSFGGSRTGELFF | TGTGCCAGCAGTTTTGGGGGGAGTCGCACCGGGGAGCTGTTTTTT
TRBJ1-1 | TRBV20-1 | many | TRBD1 | CSALLTGGRTFF | TGCAGTGCCCTCTTGACAGGGGGCAGGACTTTCTTT
TRBJ2-7 | TRBV11-1 | many | . | CASSLVPGATENSYEQYF | TGTGCCAGCAGCCTAGTCCCGGGAGCCACAGAAAATTCCTACGAGCAGTACTTC
TRBJ2-3 | TRBV6-5 | many | . | CASSYSGLAIDTQYF | TGTGCCAGCAGTTACTCCGGGCTAGCGATTGATACGCAGTATTTT
TRBJ2-7 | TRBV6-2/TRBV6-3 | few | TRBD2 | CASSYEGLAGYEQYF | TGTGCCAGCAGTTACGAGGGACTAGCGGGATACGAGCAGTACTTC
TRBJ1-3 | TRBV4-3 | . | . | CASSQGDAASGNTIYF | TGCGCCAGCAGCCAAGGAGACGCGGCCTCTGGAAACACCATATATTTT
TRBJ2-7 | TRBV6-2/TRBV6-3 | few | . | CASSYGHQLEQYF | TGTGCCAGCAGTTACGGACATCAACTCGAGCAGTACTTC
TRBJ2-1 | TRBV27 | many | TRBD2 | CAIPHQGTSFEQFF | TGTGCCATCCCTCACCAGGGGACTAGCTTTGAGCAGTTCTTC
TRBJ1-2 | TRBV20-1 | many | . | CSARAPFYTF | TGCAGTGCTAGAGCCCCATTCTACACCTTC
TRBJ1-1 | TRBV29-1 | many | . | CSAEDLDENTEAFF | TGCAGCGCTGAGGACCTGGACGAGAACACTGAAGCTTTCTTT
TRBJ2-3 | TRBV23-1 | few | TRBD1 | CASSHGTGRGTQYF | TGCGCCAGCAGTCACGGGACAGGGAGGGGTACGCAGTATTTT
TRBJ2-7 | TRBV29-1 | once | TRBD2 | CSVEFSGSYEQYF | TGCAGCGTTGAGTTTAGCGGGAGCTACGAGCAGTACTTC
TRBJ1-5 | TRBV3-1 | few | . | CASSPNWGQPQHF | TGTGCCAGCAGCCCCAACTGGGGGCAGCCCCAGCATTTT